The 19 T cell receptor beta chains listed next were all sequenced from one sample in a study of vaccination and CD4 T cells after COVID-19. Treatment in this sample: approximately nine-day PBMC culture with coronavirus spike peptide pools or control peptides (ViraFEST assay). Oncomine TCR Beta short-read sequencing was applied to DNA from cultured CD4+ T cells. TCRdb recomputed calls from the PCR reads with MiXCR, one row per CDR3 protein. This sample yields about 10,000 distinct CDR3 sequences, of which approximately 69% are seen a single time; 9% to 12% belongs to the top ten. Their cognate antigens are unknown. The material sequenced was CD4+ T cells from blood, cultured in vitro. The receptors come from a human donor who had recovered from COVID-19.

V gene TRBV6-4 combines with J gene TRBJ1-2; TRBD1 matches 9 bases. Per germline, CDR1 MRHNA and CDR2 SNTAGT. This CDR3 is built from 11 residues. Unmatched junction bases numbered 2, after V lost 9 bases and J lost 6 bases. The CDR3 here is CARGTGNGYTF. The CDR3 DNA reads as TGTGCCAGAGGGACAGGGAATGGCTACACCTTC.

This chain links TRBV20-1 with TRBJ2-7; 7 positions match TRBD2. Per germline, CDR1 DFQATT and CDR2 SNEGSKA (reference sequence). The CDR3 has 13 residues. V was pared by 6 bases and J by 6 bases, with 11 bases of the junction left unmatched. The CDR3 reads CSASPGGAGEQYF. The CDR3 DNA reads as TGCAGTGCGAGCCCGGGGGGAGCGGGCGAGCAGTACTTC.

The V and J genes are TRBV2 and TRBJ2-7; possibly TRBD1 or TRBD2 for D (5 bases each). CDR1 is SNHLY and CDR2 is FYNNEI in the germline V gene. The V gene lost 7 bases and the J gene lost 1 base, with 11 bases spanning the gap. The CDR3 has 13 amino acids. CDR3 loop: CASTPEGSYEQYF. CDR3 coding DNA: TGTGCCAGCACTCCCGAGGGGTCCTACGAGCAGTACTTC. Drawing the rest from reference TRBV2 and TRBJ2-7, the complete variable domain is EPEVTQTPSHQVTQMGQEVILRCVPISNHLYFYWYRQILGQKVEFLVSFYNNEISEKSEIFDDQFSVERPDGSNFTLKIRSTKLEDSAMYFCASTPEGSYEQYFGPGTRLTVT.

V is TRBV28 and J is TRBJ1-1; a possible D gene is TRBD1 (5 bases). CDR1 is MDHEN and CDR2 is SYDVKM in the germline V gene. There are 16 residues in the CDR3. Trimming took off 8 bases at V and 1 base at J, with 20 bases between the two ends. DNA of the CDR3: TGTGCCAGCCTTCCCCCCGGGGACTGGAAGAACACTGAAGCTTTCTTT. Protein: CASLPPGDWKNTEAFF.

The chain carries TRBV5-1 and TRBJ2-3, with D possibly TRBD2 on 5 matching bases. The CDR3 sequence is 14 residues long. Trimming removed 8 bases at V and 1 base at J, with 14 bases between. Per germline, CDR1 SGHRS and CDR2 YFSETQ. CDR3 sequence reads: CASTSRLGTDTQYF. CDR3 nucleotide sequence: TGCGCCAGTACTAGTCGTCTTGGCACAGATACGCAGTATTTT.

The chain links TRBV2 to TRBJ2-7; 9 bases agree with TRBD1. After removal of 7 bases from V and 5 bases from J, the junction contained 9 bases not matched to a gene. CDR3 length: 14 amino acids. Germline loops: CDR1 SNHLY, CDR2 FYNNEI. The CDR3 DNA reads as TGTGCCAGCAAGCGACAGGGGGGAAGGAACGAGCAGTACTTC. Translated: CASKRQGGRNEQYF.

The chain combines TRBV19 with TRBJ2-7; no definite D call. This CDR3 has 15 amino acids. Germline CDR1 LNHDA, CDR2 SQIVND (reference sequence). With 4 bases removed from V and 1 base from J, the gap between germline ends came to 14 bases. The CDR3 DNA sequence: TGTGCCAGTAGTACTATGGCTTCGGCGTCCTACGAGCAGTACTTC. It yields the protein CASSTMASASYEQYF.

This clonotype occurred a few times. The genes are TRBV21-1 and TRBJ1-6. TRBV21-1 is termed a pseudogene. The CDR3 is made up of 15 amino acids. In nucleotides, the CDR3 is TGTGCCAGCAGCCTCTGCCGAAGGGTAAGATCACCCCTCCACTTT. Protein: CASSLCRRVRSPLHF.

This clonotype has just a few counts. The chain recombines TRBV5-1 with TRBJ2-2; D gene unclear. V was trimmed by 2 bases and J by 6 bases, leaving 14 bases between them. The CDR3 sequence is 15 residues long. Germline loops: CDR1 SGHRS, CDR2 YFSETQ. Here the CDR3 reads CASSFPVGAPGELFF. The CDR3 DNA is TGCGCCAGCAGCTTTCCCGTCGGCGCGCCCGGGGAGCTGTTTTTT.

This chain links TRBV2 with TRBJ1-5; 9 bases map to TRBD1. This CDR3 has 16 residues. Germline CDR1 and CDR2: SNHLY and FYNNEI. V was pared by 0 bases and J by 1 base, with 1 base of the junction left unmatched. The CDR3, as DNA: TGTGCCAGCAGTGAAGCGACAGGGGGGAGCAATCAGCCCCAGCATTTT. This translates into CASSEATGGSNQPQHF.

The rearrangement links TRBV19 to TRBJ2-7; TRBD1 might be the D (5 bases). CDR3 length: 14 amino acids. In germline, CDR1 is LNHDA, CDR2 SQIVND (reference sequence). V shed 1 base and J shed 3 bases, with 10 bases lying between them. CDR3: CASSIGQPNYEQYF. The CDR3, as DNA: TGTGCCAGTAGTATAGGACAGCCAAACTACGAGCAGTACTTC.

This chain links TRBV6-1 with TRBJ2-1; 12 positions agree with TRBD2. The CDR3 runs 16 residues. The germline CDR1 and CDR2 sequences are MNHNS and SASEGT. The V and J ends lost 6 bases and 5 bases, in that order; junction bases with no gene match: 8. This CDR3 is CASSRRLAGVDNEQFF. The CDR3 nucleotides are TGTGCCAGCAGCCGACGACTAGCGGGAGTAGACAATGAGCAGTTCTTC.

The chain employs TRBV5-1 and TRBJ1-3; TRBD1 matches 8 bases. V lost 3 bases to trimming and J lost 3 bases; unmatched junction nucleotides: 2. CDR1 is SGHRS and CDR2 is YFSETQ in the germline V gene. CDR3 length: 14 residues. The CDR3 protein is CASSSGGYGNTIYF. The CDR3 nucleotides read TGCGCCAGCAGCTCAGGGGGCTATGGAAACACCATATATTTT.

CDR3 amino acids: CASNSGGLGYTF. CDR3 nucleotide sequence: TGCGCCAGCAACTCGGGGGGTCTAGGCTACACCTTC. The gene calls are TRBV4-1 and TRBJ1-2; D possibly corresponds to TRBD1 (5 bases). In germline, CDR1 is MGHRA, CDR2 YSYEKL. This CDR3 is 12 amino acids long. Trimming removed 7 bases at V and 8 bases at J, with 14 bases between.

The CDR3 DNA follows: TGTGCCAGCAGTTTTTCAGGGGCGCTTGGTGAGCAGTTCTTC. As protein: CASSFSGALGEQFF. J is TRBJ2-1 and V is TRBV12-3 or TRBV12-4, with a tentative D call TRBD1 (6 bases). The V and J ends lost 3 bases and 9 bases respectively, with 15 bases between them. This CDR3 has 14 amino acids.

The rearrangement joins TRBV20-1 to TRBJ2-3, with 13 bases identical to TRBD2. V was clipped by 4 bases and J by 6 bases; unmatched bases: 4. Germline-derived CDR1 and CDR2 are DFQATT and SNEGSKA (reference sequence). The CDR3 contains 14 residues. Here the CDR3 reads CSAIGTSGTDTQYF. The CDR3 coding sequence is TGCAGTGCTATTGGGACTAGCGGGACCGATACGCAGTATTTT.

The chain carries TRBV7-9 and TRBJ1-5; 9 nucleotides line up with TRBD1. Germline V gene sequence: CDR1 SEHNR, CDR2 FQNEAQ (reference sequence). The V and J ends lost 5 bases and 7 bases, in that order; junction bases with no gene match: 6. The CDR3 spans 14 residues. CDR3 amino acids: CASSQQGARQPQHF. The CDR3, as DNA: TGTGCCAGCAGCCAACAGGGGGCCAGGCAGCCCCAGCATTTT.

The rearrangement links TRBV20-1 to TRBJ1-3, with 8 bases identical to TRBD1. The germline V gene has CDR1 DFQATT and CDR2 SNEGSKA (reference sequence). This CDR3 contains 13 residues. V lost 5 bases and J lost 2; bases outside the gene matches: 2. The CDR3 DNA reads TGCAGTGCTGCGGACAGGGCTGGAAACACCATATATTTT. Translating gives CSAADRAGNTIYF.

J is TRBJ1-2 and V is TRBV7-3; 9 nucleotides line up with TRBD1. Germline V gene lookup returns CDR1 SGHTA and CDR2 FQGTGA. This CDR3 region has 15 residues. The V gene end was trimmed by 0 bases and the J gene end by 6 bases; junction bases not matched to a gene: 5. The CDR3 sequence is CASSLTPDRGNGYTF. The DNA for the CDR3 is TGTGCCAGCAGCTTAACTCCGGACAGGGGAAATGGCTACACCTTC. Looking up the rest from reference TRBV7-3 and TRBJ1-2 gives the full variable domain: GAGVSQTPSNKVTEKGKYVELRCDPISGHTALYWYRQSLGQGPEFLIYFQGTGAADDSGLPNDRFFAVRPEGSVSTLKIQRTERGDSAVYLCASSLTPDRGNGYTFGSGTRLTVV.